The 13 T cell receptor beta chains listed next were all sequenced from one sample in a study of circulating and synovial CD4+ cells in juvenile arthritis. TCRdb's table, derived via immunoSEQ multiplex PCR, lists solely in-frame clones and lacks some. The sample lists more than 13,000 clones, approximately 80% occurring once. The specimen sequenced was CD4+ T cells from synovial fluid. The receptor source for this set is a human patient with juvenile idiopathic arthritis. Some clones in this sample may be carry-over from other donors' samples.

The chain uses TRBV30 and TRBJ1-5, with 8 positions matching TRBD1. CDR1 is GTSNPN and CDR2 is SVGIG in the germline V gene (reference sequence). There are 13 residues in the CDR3. V gave up 4 bases and J gave up 2 bases; unmatched junction bases: 1. The CDR3 DNA follows: TGTGCCTGGACAGGGGGCGGCAATCAGCCCCAGCATTTT. Amino acid sequence: CAWTGGGNQPQHF.

The sample holds one count of this clone. This sequence joins TRBV18 and TRBJ1-2; 7 bases map to TRBD1. The germline V gene has CDR1 KGHSH and CDR2 LQKENI. The junction had 7 bases not matched to a gene; V was cut back by 2 bases and J by 4 bases. The CDR3 loop spans 15 amino acids. CDR3 DNA: TGTGCCAGCTCACCAAGTTCAGGGGGGAGCTATGGCTACACCTTC. Translating it yields CASSPSSGGSYGYTF.

This clone was recorded once. J is TRBJ1-3 and V is TRBV9, with unresolved D. The CDR3 spans 13 residues. Germline V lookup: CDR1 SGDLS, CDR2 YYNGEE. Trimming cost V 0 bases and J 4 bases, with 5 bases left between them. The CDR3 region is CASSVEEGNTIYF. CDR3 sequence (DNA): TGTGCCAGCAGCGTAGAGGAGGGAAACACCATATATTTT.

This chain uses TRBV6-6 with TRBJ2-5; possible D gene TRBD1, 6 bases. The CDR3 is 15 residues long. CDR1 and CDR2 (germline): MNHNY, SVGAGI (reference sequence). Trimming removed 2 bases from V and 2 bases from J, with 12 bases in between. CDR3 sequence reads: CASSYEGQLQETQYF. Written as DNA, the CDR3 is TGTGCCAGCAGTTACGAAGGACAGCTACAAGAGACCCAGTACTTC.

The chain couples TRBV29-1 to TRBJ1-4; 7 bases fit TRBD1. Germline assignment: CDR1 SQVTM and CDR2 ANQGSEA. The V and J ends lost 6 bases and 4 bases, in that order; junction bases with no gene match: 5. The CDR3 has 13 amino acids. This chain's CDR3 is CSVNPGGNEKLFF. The CDR3 DNA reads TGCAGCGTCAACCCAGGGGGTAATGAAAAACTGTTTTTT.

The rearrangement uses TRBV13 and TRBJ2-7; TRBD1 matches at 8 bases. The CDR3 contains 16 residues. Germline trimming cut 6 bases from V and 3 bases from J; bases unmatched to any gene: 13. In germline, CDR1 is PRHDT, CDR2 FYEKMQ (reference sequence). The CDR3 nucleotides are TGTGCCAGCAGTCATGACAGGGGCCCCCTTTTCTACGAGCAGTACTTC. Its translation is CASSHDRGPLFYEQYF.

On this clone itself: The junction departs from germline at one end; a sequencing error may be responsible. Other nucleotide sequences in the sample specify the same CDR3. V is TRBV4-1 and J is TRBJ1-5; the match to TRBD1 covers 8 bases. The CDR3 loop spans 13 amino acids. CDR1 and CDR2 (germline): MGHRA, YSYEKL. In DNA form, the CDR3 reads TGCGCCAGCAGTCAAGAACAGGGGGGGCCCCAGCATTTT. Encoded protein: CASSQEQGGPQHF.

The chain uses TRBV5-6 and TRBJ1-2; 10 bases are shared with TRBD1. This CDR3 spans 13 amino acids. After removal of 4 bases from V and 8 bases from J, the junction contained 5 bases not matched to a gene. CDR1 is SGHDT, CDR2 YYEEEE, per germline. The CDR3 here is CASSRQGAEGYTF. The CDR3 DNA is TGTGCCAGCAGCCGACAGGGGGCCGAGGGCTACACCTTC.

This clone was seen a few times. The J gene is TRBJ1-3, the V gene TRBV7-6, with 8 bases lining up with TRBD1. Germline lookup yields CDR1 SGHVS and CDR2 FNYEAQ. CDR3 length: 16 residues. V shed 5 bases and J 0 bases; nucleotides not matched to a gene: 6. Here the CDR3 DNA reads TGTGCCAGCAGCCCTGGACAGGGAAGCTCTGGAAACACCATATATTTT. Its translation is CASSPGQGSSGNTIYF.

The chain has TRBV9 and TRBJ2-7; 8 bases map to TRBD1. The V and J ends lost 4 bases and 2 bases, in that order; junction bases with no gene match: 5. There are 14 residues in the CDR3. Germline-derived CDR1 and CDR2 are SGDLS and YYNGEE. CDR3 protein: CASSSTGAAYEQYF. In DNA form, the CDR3 reads TGTGCCAGCAGCTCGACAGGGGCGGCCTACGAGCAGTACTTC. Full variable domain (outside the CDR3, taken from reference TRBV9 and TRBJ2-7): DSGVTQTPKHLITATGQRVTLRCSPRSGDLSVYWYQQSLDQGLQFLIQYYNGEERAKGNILERFSAQQFPDLHSELNLSSLELGDSALYFCASSSTGAAYEQYFGPGTRLTVT.

This rearrangement joins TRBV9 to TRBJ1-3; TRBD1 is a possible D gene (6 bases). The germline V and J ends were trimmed by 0 bases and 4 bases, with 8 bases remaining between them. CDR1 and CDR2 (germline): SGDLS, YYNGEE. CDR3 length equals 14 residues. The DNA of the CDR3 is TGTGCCAGCAGCGTAGGGGGGCAGGGAAACACCATATATTTT. This sequence encodes CASSVGGQGNTIYF. Together with reference TRBV9 and TRBJ1-3, the CDR3 gives the full variable domain: DSGVTQTPKHLITATGQRVTLRCSPRSGDLSVYWYQQSLDQGLQFLIQYYNGEERAKGNILERFSAQQFPDLHSELNLSSLELGDSALYFCASSVGGQGNTIYFGEGSWLTVV.

This chain uses TRBV7-2 with TRBJ2-3, with D possibly being TRBD2 (5 bases). The CDR3 loop spans 14 amino acids. Germline CDR1 SGHTA, CDR2 FQGNSA. V was cut by 5 bases and J by 3 bases, with 12 bases left in between. CDR3 nucleotides: TGTGCCAGCAGCCGGCGGGTGGGGACAGATACGCAGTATTTT. It encodes CASSRRVGTDTQYF.

The V gene is TRBV7-8, the J gene TRBJ2-5; D unresolved. Trimming pared 6 bases from V and 5 bases from J, leaving 10 bases between. Germline lookup yields CDR1 SGHVS and CDR2 FQNEAQ. The CDR3 sequence is 12 residues long. The CDR3 is CASSKAWETQYF. Here the CDR3 DNA reads TGTGCCAGCAGTAAAGCCTGGGAGACCCAGTACTTC.